There are a few counts of the clone carrying this T cell receptor beta chain. Among the patients, aged 18 to 65, hyperthyroidism was newly diagnosed and had lasted under 2 months. The study excluded patients with uncontrolled infection, other autoimmune disease, pregnancy or lactation. This sample is part of a study of T cells in Graves' hyperthyroidism and ophthalmopathy. RNA transcripts provided the source from which TCR beta CDR3 regions were amplified. First-round RT-PCR of the TCR CDR3 relied on the HTBI primer set. TCRdb passed the multiplex PCR reads through MiXCR, listing each CDR3 protein once. Altogether approximately 700,000 distinct CDR3 sequences are present, roughly 15% being singletons, with the ten largest covering approximately 8.4%. V was shortened by 2 bases and J by 10 bases, with 11 bases between the two germline ends. Germline V lookup: CDR1 MNHEY, CDR2 SVGEGT. The CDR3 has 12 amino acids.

The clonotype originates from a man between 18 and 29 years old with Graves' hyperthyroidism. This chain joins TRBV6-2 or TRBV6-3 and TRBJ2-5; D is unresolved. The sequenced material came from blood. CDR3 amino acids: CASSYPQLDQYF. CDR3 sequence (DNA): TGTGCCAGCAGTTACCCCCAGTTGGACCAGTACTTC.